These 27 T cell receptor beta chains were all obtained from the same sample, sequenced in a study of Graves' ophthalmopathy and Graves' hyperthyroidism. Amplified material comprised TCR beta CDR3 regions derived from RNA transcripts. RT-PCR with HTBI primers came first, then second-round multiplex PCR. Using its own MiXCR run on the multiplex PCR reads, TCRdb lists one record per CDR3 protein. Among approximately 210,000 distinct CDR3 sequences listed, 25% to 35% were seen once. Sequenced: peripheral blood. The receptors stem from a man aged 50 to 59 with Graves' ophthalmopathy.

The J gene is TRBJ2-5, the V gene TRBV15, with TRBD1 matching 7 bases. This CDR3 is 15 amino acids long. Germline V lookup: CDR1 LNHNV, CDR2 YYDKDF (reference sequence). Trimming removed 3 bases from V and 5 bases from J; junction bases left unmatched: 9. CDR3 nucleotides: TGTGCCACCAGCAGGCGATCGACAGGGAGCGAGACCCAGTACTTC. This encodes CATSRRSTGSETQYF.

The chain employs TRBV13 and TRBJ1-1; 9 nucleotides align to TRBD1. The CDR3 totals 13 residues. Trimming cost V 4 bases and J 7 bases; bases outside gene matches: 4. The germline V gene has CDR1 PRHDT and CDR2 FYEKMQ (reference sequence). CDR3 protein: CASSSGDRVEAFF. As DNA, the CDR3 is TGTGCCAGCAGCTCGGGGGACAGGGTTGAAGCTTTCTTT.

This clonotype has at least ten counts. V gene TRBV20-1 combines with J gene TRBJ2-7; D may be TRBD2 (6 bases). Germline values: CDR1 DFQATT, CDR2 SNEGSKA (reference sequence). The V gene lost 3 bases and the J gene lost 1 base, with 13 bases spanning the gap. CDR3 length equals 14 residues. As DNA, the CDR3 is TGCAGTGCTAGCCGTCCGGCGGGATCCTACGAGCAGTACTTC. It codes for CSASRPAGSYEQYF.

The chain recombines TRBV2 with TRBJ1-2; perhaps TRBD1 as D (5 bases). This CDR3 is built from 14 residues. Trimming took 3 bases from V and 8 from J, leaving 16 bases between them. Germline values: CDR1 SNHLY, CDR2 FYNNEI. The CDR3 protein is CASSEPGTLGGYTF. The CDR3 DNA follows: TGTGCCAGCAGTGAGCCCGGGACGTTGGGAGGCTACACCTTC.

In its sample, this clonotype was seen many times. This chain connects TRBV7-9 to TRBJ1-2, with 8 positions matching TRBD1. The J segment lost 6 bases and the V segment lost 4 bases, leaving 10 bases of the junction unmatched. Germline lookup yields CDR1 SEHNR and CDR2 FQNEAQ (reference sequence). The length of the CDR3 is 15 residues. The chain's CDR3 is CASSSSGTGGDGYTF. DNA for the CDR3: TGTGCCAGCAGCTCATCCGGGACAGGCGGTGATGGCTACACCTTC.

This clonotype was observed at least ten times. The chain carries TRBV27 and TRBJ2-7; D uncertain. The CDR3 totals 13 residues. V lost 3 bases and J lost 0, with 6 bases in between. CDR1 and CDR2 (germline): MNHEY, SMNVEV (reference sequence). DNA of the CDR3: TGTGCCAGCAGTTTGACAAACTCCTACGAGCAGTACTTC. The encoded protein is CASSLTNSYEQYF.

This clonotype was found many times. V usage is TRBV5-5 and J usage is TRBJ1-2; D unresolved. The germline CDR1 and CDR2 sequences are SGHKS and YYEKEE (reference sequence). This CDR3 has 15 residues. Trimming removed 0 bases from V and 3 bases from J, with 12 bases in between. This CDR3 is CASSLVLDKDYGYTF. In DNA, the CDR3 is TGTGCCAGCAGCTTGGTCCTGGATAAGGACTATGGCTACACCTTC.

The chain recombines TRBV19 with TRBJ1-5, with no clear D. The germline V gene encodes CDR1 LNHDA and CDR2 SQIVND (reference sequence). This CDR3 region has 14 residues. V lost 5 bases and J lost 3, with 11 bases in between. CDR3 in DNA: TGTGCCAGTAGTTTGGCTCGGCCCAATCAGCCCCAGCATTTT. Protein sequence: CASSLARPNQPQHF.

The chain joins TRBV12-3 or TRBV12-4 to TRBJ2-7, with D perhaps matching TRBD1 or TRBD2 (5 bases each). The length of the CDR3 is 14 residues. V was cut by 4 bases and J by 5 bases, with 15 bases left in between. Here the CDR3 reads CASSSQRGGDEQYF. CDR3 DNA sequence: TGTGCCAGCAGTTCCCAACGGGGCGGCGACGAGCAGTACTTC.

This clonotype was seen repeatedly, ten times or more. V gene TRBV29-1 combines with J gene TRBJ2-5, with D possibly TRBD1 on 6 matching bases. Trimming shortened V by 6 bases and J by 5 bases, and 13 bases separated the two germline ends. This CDR3 region has 12 residues. Per germline, CDR1 SQVTM and CDR2 ANQGSEA. CDR3 in amino acids: CSVLTGLETQYF. CDR3 in DNA: TGCAGCGTATTGACAGGCTTGGAGACCCAGTACTTC.

The rearrangement links TRBV11-2 to TRBJ1-6; D not certain. The V and J ends lost 0 bases and 10 bases respectively, with 10 bases between them. The CDR3 has 14 residues. Germline assignment: CDR1 SGHAT and CDR2 FQNNGV. DNA for the CDR3: TGTGCCAGCAGCTTAGAGGCCTTTGGGTCACCCCTCCACTTT. It codes for CASSLEAFGSPLHF. Full variable domain (remainder filled in from reference TRBV11-2 and TRBJ1-6): EAGVAQSPRYKIIEKRQSVAFWCNPISGHATLYWYQQILGQGPKLLIQFQNNGVVDDSQLPKDRFSAERLKGVDSTLKIQPAKLEDSAVYLCASSLEAFGSPLHFGNGTRLTVT.

This clonotype was counted ten times or more. The J gene is TRBJ2-7, the V gene TRBV27, with D unclear. Trimming pared 6 bases from V and 6 bases from J, leaving 12 bases between. From germline, CDR1 is MNHEY and CDR2 SMNVEV (reference sequence). The CDR3 is 12 residues long. In nucleotides, the CDR3 is TGTGCCAGCAGCACGATAGGCTCCGAGCAGTACTTC. This gives the protein CASSTIGSEQYF.

This clonotype was seen at least ten times. This rearrangement joins TRBV6-1 to TRBJ2-4; D not certain. V was clipped by 7 bases and J by 1 base, with 11 bases between them. The CDR3 is 14 amino acids. From germline, CDR1 is MNHNS and CDR2 SASEGT. Here the CDR3 DNA reads TGTGCCAGCACCGACCCCTTGGCCAAAAACATTCAGTACTTC. This encodes CASTDPLAKNIQYF.

This clonotype was counted many times. This chain joins TRBV2 and TRBJ1-2, with D perhaps matching TRBD1 (5 bases). The CDR3 has 12 amino acids. Trimming cost V 7 bases and J 6 bases, with 12 bases left between them. CDR1 is SNHLY and CDR2 is FYNNEI in the germline V gene. The CDR3 sequence: CASTQQGNGYTF. The CDR3 bases are TGTGCCAGCACCCAGCAGGGAAATGGCTACACCTTC.

This clonotype came up many times. The gene calls are TRBV20-1 and TRBJ1-1; 8 bases are a match to TRBD1. Germline V CDR1 and CDR2: DFQATT, SNEGSKA (reference sequence). This CDR3 is 12 amino acids long. With 1 base clipped from V and 7 bases from J, the junction kept 2 bases outside the gene matches. CDR3 coding DNA: TGCAGTGCTAGAGGACAGGGGAATGAAGCTTTCTTT. It translates to CSARGQGNEAFF.

This chain joins TRBV15 and TRBJ1-3; D call uncertain. Germline V gene sequence: CDR1 LNHNV, CDR2 YYDKDF (reference sequence). The CDR3 length is 13 residues. V lost 5 bases to trimming and J lost 2 bases, with 7 bases between them. The CDR3 sequence is CATSGSAGNTIYF. CDR3 bases: TGTGCCACCAGCGGCAGCGCTGGAAACACCATATATTTT.

V and J are TRBV28 and TRBJ2-5, with a tentative D call TRBD1 (5 bases). CDR3 length: 15 residues. Trimming left V 6 bases short and J 5 bases short, with 19 bases between. Germline assignment: CDR1 MDHEN and CDR2 SYDVKM. The chain's CDR3 is CASSVHPGMGETQYF. For the CDR3, the DNA is TGTGCCAGCAGCGTACACCCAGGGATGGGGGAGACCCAGTACTTC.

The V call is TRBV6-1, the J call TRBJ1-5; D call uncertain. Looked up from germline, CDR1 is MNHNS and CDR2 is SASEGT. CDR3 length equals 11 residues. The V and J ends lost 6 bases and 9 bases respectively, with 9 bases between them. The CDR3 DNA is TGTGCCAGCAGCGTTGAGGGGCCCCAGCATTTT. Translation gives CASSVEGPQHF.

This clonotype was seen repeatedly, ten times or more. The chain carries TRBV20-1 and TRBJ2-7; TRBD2 aligns across 9 bases. Trimming cost V 3 bases and J 3 bases; bases outside gene matches: 15. Germline assignment: CDR1 DFQATT and CDR2 SNEGSKA (reference sequence). CDR3 length: 17 residues. The CDR3 coding sequence is TGCAGTGCTAGCACCTCGGGACTAGCCGACTCCATCTACGAGCAGTACTTC. Amino acid sequence: CSASTSGLADSIYEQYF.

This clonotype came up many times. The chain uses TRBV29-1 and TRBJ1-5; no reliable D call. The germline V gene has CDR1 SQVTM and CDR2 ANQGSEA. CDR3 length: 13 amino acids. V was trimmed by 4 bases and J by 3 bases, leaving 10 bases between them. Written as DNA, the CDR3 is TGCAGCGTTGGGGCGGCAGTCAATCAGCCCCAGCATTTT. This gives the protein CSVGAAVNQPQHF.

The rearrangement links TRBV6-5 to TRBJ2-7, with unresolved D. Trimming stripped 1 base from V and 5 bases from J, with 9 bases between. Germline V gene data show CDR1 as MNHEY and CDR2 as SVGAGI. CDR3 length equals 13 residues. The CDR3 sequence is CASSYLWGDEQYF. As DNA, the CDR3 is TGTGCCAGCAGTTACTTATGGGGTGACGAGCAGTACTTC.

In this sample, this clonotype turned up many times. The gene calls are TRBV4-1 and TRBJ1-1; a possible D gene is TRBD1 (5 bases). Germline loops: CDR1 MGHRA, CDR2 YSYEKL. The CDR3 runs to 13 residues. V was cut by 3 bases and J by 4 bases, with 9 bases left in between. The CDR3 DNA reads TGCGCCAGCAGCCAGGGGGAAGGCACTGAAGCTTTCTTT. This codes for CASSQGEGTEAFF.

This clonotype appeared many times. This chain connects TRBV27 to TRBJ2-7; 7 bases are shared with TRBD2. Germline V CDR1 and CDR2: MNHEY, SMNVEV (reference sequence). The CDR3 covers 14 residues. V dropped 6 bases and J dropped 5; count of bases not matched to a gene: 10. CDR3 sequence reads: CASSRSGKRNEQYF. The CDR3 bases are TGTGCCAGCAGCCGGAGCGGGAAAAGAAACGAGCAGTACTTC.

This clonotype came up many times. V usage is TRBV9 and J usage is TRBJ1-1; a possible D gene is TRBD1 (5 bases). This CDR3 region has 14 residues. V lost 0 bases, J lost 3 bases, and 9 bases lay in between. Germline lookup yields CDR1 SGDLS and CDR2 YYNGEE. The CDR3 region has the DNA TGTGCCAGCAGCGTAGATTGGGGCGACACTGAAGCTTTCTTT. Encoded protein: CASSVDWGDTEAFF.

Ten or more counts support this clonotype. This chain connects TRBV19 to TRBJ2-7; 8 nucleotides line up with TRBD2. Germline V gene sequence: CDR1 LNHDA, CDR2 SQIVND (reference sequence). This CDR3 is 13 amino acids long. V shed 8 bases and J 1 base; nucleotides not matched to a gene: 4. The CDR3 spells CASDSGNSYEQYF. As DNA, the CDR3 is TGTGCCAGTGATAGCGGGAATTCCTACGAGCAGTACTTC.

The sample holds many counts of this clonotype. The gene calls are TRBV5-1 and TRBJ2-2; 8 bases are a match to TRBD2. The CDR3 totals 15 residues. Losses at the gene ends were 4 bases for V and 6 bases for J; bases not matched to a gene: 8. CDR1 is SGHRS, CDR2 YFSETQ, per germline. The CDR3 region is CASSVGTSRAGELFF. DNA of the CDR3: TGCGCCAGCAGCGTCGGGACTAGTCGAGCCGGGGAGCTGTTTTTT.

This clonotype was seen many times. It may be a read error: a sequence one base away is much more abundant. CDR3 region: CASSTLAGSQETQYF. The CDR3 coding sequence is TGTGCCAGCAGCACACTAGCGGGGTCCCAAGAGACCCAGTACTTC. V and J are TRBV6-5 and TRBJ2-5; TRBD2 aligns across 10 bases. The germline CDR1 and CDR2 sequences are MNHEY and SVGAGI. This CDR3 has 15 amino acids. V dropped 6 bases and J dropped 1; count of bases not matched to a gene: 5.